This is a list of T cell receptor beta chains from one sample in a study of radiotherapy plus CTLA-4 blockade in lung cancer. Profiled with immunoSEQ multiplex PCR; TCRdb holds only in-frame clones, not every one. In the table there are roughly 46,000 clones, about 72% of which are singletons. The specimen comprised peripheral blood, sampled from a patient treated with radiotherapy plus ipilimumab. Receptor source: a human donor with non-small cell lung cancer who had stable disease on radiotherapy plus ipilimumab. Both conserved end residues are part of each CDR3. The D gene is left open where the match is weak. Size tells how often a clone was seen (once, few, many) or the class of an expanded clone, and some rows leave it out.

d_call j_call v_call clone_size cdr3_nt cdr3_aa
. TRBJ2-2 TRBV11-3 . TGTGCCAGCAGCTTGTTAGGGGTCGGCACCGGGGAGCTGTTTTTT CASSLLGVGTGELFF
TRBD1 TRBJ1-4 TRBV4-3 large TGCGCCAGCAGCCAAAACACCGGGACAGGGGATGAAAAACTGTTTTTT CASSQNTGTGDEKLFF
TRBD1 TRBJ1-2 TRBV6-5 few TGTGCCAGCAGGGGAACAGGGGACGCTGGCTACACCTTC CASRGTGDAGYTF
. TRBJ2-2 TRBV29-1 few TGCAGCGTTGTCCTCCTCACCGGGGAGCTGTTTTTT CSVVLLTGELFF
. TRBJ1-1 TRBV11-3 . TGTGCCAGCAGCCCGAGGGGTAGGACTGAAGCTTTCTTT CASSPRGRTEAFF
. TRBJ2-2 TRBV5-1 . TGCGCCAGCAGAGACGGACAAAAGACCGGGGAGCTGTTTTTT CASRDGQKTGELFF
TRBD1 TRBJ1-5 TRBV15 . TGTGCCACCAGCAGGGGACAGGGTGGCGTGGAGCCCCAGCATTTT CATSRGQGGVEPQHF
TRBD1 TRBJ1-3 TRBV7-9 few TGTGCCAGCAGCCAGGGACAGGCTGCGGGAAACACCATATATTTT CASSQGQAAGNTIYF
. TRBJ1-2 TRBV29-1 . TGCAGCGTTGTGGGTTCGGATGGCTACACCTTC CSVVGSDGYTF
TRBD1 TRBJ2-1 TRBV20-1 . TGCAGTGCTGGGGACAGGCAAGAGCAGTTCTTC CSAGDRQEQFF
. TRBJ2-2 TRBV5-1 . TGCGCCAGCAGCTTGGAGGCCCAGGGTGGCGCCGGGGAGCTGTTTTTT CASSLEAQGGAGELFF